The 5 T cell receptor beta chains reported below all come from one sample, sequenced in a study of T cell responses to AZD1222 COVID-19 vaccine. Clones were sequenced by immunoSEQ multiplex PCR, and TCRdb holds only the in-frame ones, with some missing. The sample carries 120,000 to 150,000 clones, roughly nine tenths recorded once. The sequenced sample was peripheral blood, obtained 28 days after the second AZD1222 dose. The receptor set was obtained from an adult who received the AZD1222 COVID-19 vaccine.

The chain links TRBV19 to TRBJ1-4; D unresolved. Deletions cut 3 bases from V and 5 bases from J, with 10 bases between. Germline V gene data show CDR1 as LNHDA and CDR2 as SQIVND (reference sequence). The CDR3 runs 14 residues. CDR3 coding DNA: TGTGCCAGTAGTATCCAGTACGCAAATGAAAAACTGTTTTTT. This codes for CASSIQYANEKLFF.

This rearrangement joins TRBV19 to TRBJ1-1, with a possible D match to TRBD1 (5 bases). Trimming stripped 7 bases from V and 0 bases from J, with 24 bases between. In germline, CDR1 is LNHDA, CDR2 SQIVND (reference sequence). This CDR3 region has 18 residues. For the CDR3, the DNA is TGTGCCAGTATCTTTAAAGTTAGTGGGGCCCGAATGAACACTGAAGCTTTCTTT. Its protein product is CASIFKVSGARMNTEAFF.

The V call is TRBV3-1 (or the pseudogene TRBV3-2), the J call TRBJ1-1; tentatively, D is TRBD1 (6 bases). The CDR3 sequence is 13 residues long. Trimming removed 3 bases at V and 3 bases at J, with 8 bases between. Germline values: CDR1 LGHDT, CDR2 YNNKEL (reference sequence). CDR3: CASSQGGHTEAFF. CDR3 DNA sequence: TGTGCCAGCAGCCAGGGGGGGCACACTGAAGCTTTCTTT.

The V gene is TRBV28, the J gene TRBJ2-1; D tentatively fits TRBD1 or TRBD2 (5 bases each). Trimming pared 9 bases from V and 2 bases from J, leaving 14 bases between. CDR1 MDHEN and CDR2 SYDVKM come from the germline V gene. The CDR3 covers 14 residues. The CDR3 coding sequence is TGTGCCAGTACCTGGGACGCCACCTACAATGAGCAGTTCTTC. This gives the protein CASTWDATYNEQFF. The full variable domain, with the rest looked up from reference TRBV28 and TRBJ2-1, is DVKVTQSSRYLVKRTGEKVFLECVQDMDHENMFWYRQDPGLGLRLIYFSYDVKMKEKGDIPEGYSVSREKKERFSLILESASTNQTSMYLCASTWDATYNEQFFGPGTRLTVL.

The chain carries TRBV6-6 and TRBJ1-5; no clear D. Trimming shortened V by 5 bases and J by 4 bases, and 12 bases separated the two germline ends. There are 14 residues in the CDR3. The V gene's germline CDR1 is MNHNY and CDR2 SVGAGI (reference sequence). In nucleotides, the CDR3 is TGTGCCAGCAGTCCACGACCCGAAAATCAGCCCCAGCATTTT. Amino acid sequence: CASSPRPENQPQHF.